The 17 T cell receptor beta chains listed next were all sequenced from one sample in a study of T cell changes during pregnancy in multiple sclerosis. Sequenced by immunoSEQ multiplex PCR; TCRdb stores in-frame clones only, minus some. Of some 46,000 clones in the sample, approximately 90% were seen once. The material was CD4+ T cells from peripheral blood mononuclear cells, obtained after pregnancy. The receptors here all came from a female donor with multiple sclerosis, enrolled in a pregnancy study.

J is TRBJ2-1 and V is TRBV7-6; TRBD2 matches at 11 bases. The CDR3 is 17 amino acids. In germline, CDR1 is SGHVS, CDR2 FNYEAQ. V dropped 5 bases and J dropped 4; count of bases not matched to a gene: 10. The CDR3 here is CASSQLLAGAPYNEQFF. For the CDR3, the DNA is TGTGCCAGCAGCCAGCTACTAGCGGGGGCCCCTTACAATGAGCAGTTCTTC.

The V call is TRBV5-1, the J call TRBJ2-7, with 10 bases matching TRBD2. After removal of 2 bases from V and 1 base from J, the junction contained 9 bases not matched to a gene. The germline V gene has CDR1 SGHRS and CDR2 YFSETQ. This CDR3 spans 17 amino acids. The CDR3: CASSFLGGAGGSYEQYF. In DNA, the CDR3 is TGCGCCAGCAGCTTTCTTGGAGGAGCGGGAGGGTCCTACGAGCAGTACTTC.

This chain links TRBV29-1 with TRBJ1-4, with TRBD1 as a possible D gene (6 bases). CDR3 length equals 13 residues. Germline values: CDR1 SQVTM, CDR2 ANQGSEA. The V end lost 5 bases, the J end lost 6 bases, and 13 bases lay between the germline ends. The CDR3 DNA sequence: TGCAGCGTTATCCGGGACATCGATGAAAAACTGTTTTTT. This translates into CSVIRDIDEKLFF.

In its sample, this clone was seen once. This chain joins TRBV19 and TRBJ2-5; TRBD1 matches 8 bases. V shed 4 bases and J 0 bases; nucleotides not matched to a gene: 1. Germline V gene lookup returns CDR1 LNHDA and CDR2 SQIVND (reference sequence). This CDR3 contains 14 residues. CDR3 protein: CASSKGQDQETQYF. The CDR3 nucleotides are TGTGCCAGTAGTAAGGGACAGGACCAAGAGACCCAGTACTTC.

V and J are TRBV6-1 and TRBJ1-5; no reliable D call. The CDR3 is made up of 15 amino acids. V was clipped by 1 base and J by 1 base, with 8 bases between them. From germline, CDR1 is MNHNS and CDR2 SASEGT. CDR3 DNA: TGTGCCAGCAGTGAAGAGAGGCCGAGCAATCAGCCCCAGCATTTT. It is translated as CASSEERPSNQPQHF.

This clone was seen only a few times. The J gene is TRBJ1-4, the V gene TRBV7-9, with D possibly being TRBD1 (6 bases). CDR3 length: 19 amino acids. V lost 5 bases and J 0 bases, leaving 22 bases between the germline ends. CDR1 is SEHNR, CDR2 FQNEAQ, per germline (reference sequence). CDR3 sequence reads: CASSPLGQSLSATNEKLFF. In nucleotides, the CDR3 is TGTGCCAGCAGCCCCTTAGGACAGAGCCTATCTGCAACTAATGAAAAACTGTTTTTT. Full variable domain (outside the CDR3, taken from reference TRBV7-9 and TRBJ1-4): DTGVSQNPRHKITKRGQNVTFRCDPISEHNRLYWYRQTLGQGPEFLTYFQNEAQLEKSRLLSDRFSAERPKGSFSTLEIQRTEQGDSAMYLCASSPLGQSLSATNEKLFFGSGTQLSVL.

This chain connects TRBV28 to TRBJ1-2, with D unclear. The CDR3 extends over 12 amino acids. Trimming took off 2 bases at V and 6 bases at J, with 7 bases between the two ends. The germline gives CDR1 MDHEN, CDR2 SYDVKM. CDR3 in amino acids: CASSLSGDGYTF. CDR3 sequence (DNA): TGTGCCAGCAGTTTAAGCGGAGATGGCTACACCTTC.

This chain joins TRBV18 and TRBJ2-7; possible D gene TRBD1, 6 bases. Germline CDR1 and CDR2: KGHSH and LQKENI. Between the trimmed V and J ends, which lost 6 bases and 3 bases, there was a span of 9 bases. The CDR3 consists of 12 residues. The CDR3 DNA follows: TGTGCCAGCTCCTTACAGGGCTACGAGCAGTACTTC. Encoded protein: CASSLQGYEQYF.

The chain couples TRBV28 to TRBJ2-2; 11 bases align to TRBD2. After removal of 8 bases from V and 0 bases from J, the junction contained 2 bases not matched to a gene. The CDR3 consists of 15 residues. Germline CDR1 is MDHEN and CDR2 is SYDVKM. CDR3 nucleotide sequence: TGTGCCAGCCGACTAGCGGGATCGAACACCGGGGAGCTGTTTTTT. Translated, it gives CASRLAGSNTGELFF.

About this clone: Other DNA sequences within the sample encode an identical CDR3. The chain employs TRBV5-1 and TRBJ2-5; D is ambiguous. This CDR3 is built from 13 residues. Trimming cost V 0 bases and J 4 bases, with 7 bases left between them. From germline, CDR1 is SGHRS and CDR2 YFSETQ. The DNA for the CDR3 is TGCGCCAGCAGCTTGGGTTCAGGAGAGACCCAGTACTTC. Amino acids: CASSLGSGETQYF.

The chain couples TRBV15 to TRBJ2-7; TRBD1 agrees at 7 bases. Germline lookup yields CDR1 LNHNV and CDR2 YYDKDF (reference sequence). This CDR3 has 14 amino acids. Germline trimming cut 3 bases from V and 0 bases from J; bases unmatched to any gene: 2. The CDR3 coding sequence is TGTGCCACCAGCAGGACAGGGAGCTCCTACGAGCAGTACTTC. Its translation: CATSRTGSSYEQYF. Supplemented by reference TRBV15 and TRBJ2-7, the full variable domain reads DAMVIQNPRYQVTQFGKPVTLSCSQTLNHNVMYWYQQKSSQAPKLLFHYYDKDFNNEADTPDNFQSRRPNTSFCFLDIRSPGLGDTAMYLCATSRTGSSYEQYFGPGTRLTVT.

This chain uses TRBV19 with TRBJ2-1, with 12 bases fitting TRBD2. J was trimmed by 4 bases and V by 4 bases; bases with no gene match: 5. CDR1 is LNHDA and CDR2 is SQIVND in the germline V gene (reference sequence). The CDR3 consists of 16 residues. The CDR3, as DNA: TGTGCCAGTAGTAGATGGGGACTAGCGGGTTACAATGAGCAGTTCTTC. Translating gives CASSRWGLAGYNEQFF.

The chain is built from TRBV14 and TRBJ2-3; 13 bases fit TRBD2. From germline, CDR1 is SGHDN and CDR2 FVKESK. There are 16 residues in the CDR3. V lost 0 bases and J lost 4; bases outside the gene matches: 1. The chain's CDR3 is CASSQDGLAGADTQYF. In nucleotides, the CDR3 is TGTGCCAGCAGCCAAGATGGACTAGCGGGAGCAGATACGCAGTATTTT.

The chain carries TRBV5-4 and TRBJ2-1, with 10 bases identical to TRBD2. Germline CDR1 and CDR2: SGHNT and YYREEE (reference sequence). The length of the CDR3 is 15 residues. Trimming cost V 3 bases and J 6 bases; bases outside gene matches: 6. The CDR3 reads CASSSGTSDSNEQFF. CDR3 sequence (DNA): TGTGCCAGCAGCTCCGGGACTAGCGACTCCAATGAGCAGTTCTTC.

The chain combines TRBV5-1 with TRBJ2-5; D is possibly TRBD1 (6 bases). Germline assignment: CDR1 SGHRS and CDR2 YFSETQ. The CDR3 has 13 amino acids. V was trimmed by 4 bases and J by 3 bases, leaving 10 bases between them. CDR3 in DNA: TGCGCCAGCAGCCGGGACATAGAAGAGACCCAGTACTTC. It codes for CASSRDIEETQYF.

The genes are TRBV11-2 and TRBJ2-4; 7 bases are shared with TRBD1. Germline trimming cut 6 bases from V and 0 bases from J; bases unmatched to any gene: 5. Germline V gene lookup returns CDR1 SGHAT and CDR2 FQNNGV. The CDR3 is made up of 15 amino acids. The CDR3 spells CASSPDRLAKNIQYF. DNA for the CDR3: TGTGCCAGCAGTCCGGACAGGCTAGCCAAAAACATTCAGTACTTC.

V usage is TRBV6-1 and J usage is TRBJ1-3; 7 nucleotides match TRBD1. This CDR3 has 15 amino acids. CDR1 and CDR2 (germline): MNHNS, SASEGT. The V and J ends lost 2 bases and 2 bases, in that order; junction bases with no gene match: 3. For the CDR3, the DNA is TGTGCCAGCAGTGAAAGAACAGGGGCTGGAAACACCATATATTTT. Residues: CASSERTGAGNTIYF.